This T cell receptor (beta chain) was documented in a study of PD-1 blockade in mismatch repair-deficient tumors. The wider study: All were previously treated, progressing patients with about a dozen mismatch repair-deficient cancer types.

Produced via immunoSEQ multiplex PCR; TCRdb's table is partial and in-frame only. The table has fewer than 100,000 clones, more than 65% seen once. PCR or immunohistochemistry showed mismatch repair deficiency in every enrolled patient. Three pembrolizumab responders had their TCRs sequenced. As for this clone: The antigen is unknown.

Whole-study results and caveats: Rapid post-treatment expansion, then contraction, generally preceding radiologic response, marked tumor-resident clones.

The length of the CDR3 is 14 residues. V lost 5 bases and J 9 bases, leaving 17 bases between the germline ends. Germline V gene data show CDR1 as LNHDA and CDR2 as SQIVND (reference sequence). The receptor's source is an adult with mismatch repair-deficient cancer. The input for sequencing was peripheral blood, taken 12 weeks after starting pembrolizumab. The chain joins TRBV19 to TRBJ2-1; possible D gene TRBD2, 5 bases. This CDR3 is CASSDGKLVREQFF. CDR3 nucleotide sequence: TGTGCCAGTAGTGACGGGAAGCTTGTACGTGAGCAGTTCTTC.